Described below is a single T cell receptor beta chain sequence and its context. No antigen is known for it. The data derive from a study of a mutant IDH1 vaccine in newly diagnosed glioma. For the study at large: Among treated patients, around 62% were male and about 40% female, and mean age was around 40 years.

The time point was: week 23, last vaccination. What each vaccine dose contained was 300 ug of mutant IDH1 20-mer peptide, accompanied by topical imiquimod. New WHO grade 3 or 4 astrocytomas that were IDH1-mutant and ATRX-lost had been found in donors. The data were produced by immunoSEQ multiplex PCR, yet TCRdb's version contains in-frame clones alone and is incomplete. The sample consists of over 35,000 clones, around 85% of them appearing once. Germline CDR1 and CDR2: SEHNR and FQNEAQ (reference sequence). With V trimmed by 5 bases and J by 7 bases, 6 bases remained unmatched. CDR3 length: 14 amino acids.

V is TRBV7-9 and J is TRBJ1-5, with 9 nucleotides matching TRBD1. The TCR originated in a woman younger than 30 with glioma. Some clones in this sample may be carry-over from other donors' samples. The source was PBMCs, collected from a glioma patient whose treatment included an IDH1 peptide vaccine. CDR3 DNA sequence: TGTGCCAGCAGCCTTACCGGGACAGGGCAGCCCCAGCATTTT. It codes for CASSLTGTGQPQHF.